This TCR beta chain is drawn from a study of blood T cell repertoires in COVID-19. V was trimmed by 4 bases and J by 5 bases, leaving 17 bases between them. Germline loops: CDR1 LGHDT, CDR2 YNNKEL (reference sequence). This CDR3 region has 16 residues. Here immunoSEQ multiplex PCR was the method, and the copy in TCRdb shows in-frame clones only, minus some. The sample has tens of thousands of clones; approximately 85% are singletons. The sequenced sample consisted of peripheral blood. The receptor comes from a human donor in a cohort sampled during active COVID-19. The V gene is TRBV3-1 (or the pseudogene TRBV3-2), the J gene TRBJ2-2, with D hard to call. CDR3 nucleotides: TGTGCCAGCAGCCCGGCTGGCCCTTCGGGTACCGGGGAGCTGTTTTTT. Translation: CASSPAGPSGTGELFF.